Presented here are 2 T cell receptor beta chains from one specimen sequenced in a study of blood T cell repertoires in COVID-19. Only in-frame clones appear in the TCRdb table, and some are missing; sequencing was by immunoSEQ multiplex PCR. The profile shows 200,000 to 250,000 clones, 60% to 85% of them singletons. Material: peripheral blood. These receptors all come from a woman aged 70-85 years with acute or convalescent COVID-19.

The chain is built from TRBV11-2 and TRBJ1-6, with D possibly being TRBD1 (5 bases). Trimming took 5 bases from V and 7 from J, leaving 15 bases between them. Germline assignment: CDR1 SGHAT and CDR2 FQNNGV. This CDR3 is built from 15 residues. The DNA for the CDR3 is TGTGCCAGCAGCCCCCCACCAGGGTGGAATTCACCCCTCCACTTT. Amino acid sequence: CASSPPPGWNSPLHF.

CDR3 protein: CASSSGTSKYEQYF. The CDR3 DNA sequence: TGTGCCAGTAGTAGTGGGACTAGTAAATACGAGCAGTACTTC. This sequence joins TRBV19 and TRBJ2-7, with 8 positions matching TRBD2. CDR3 length: 14 amino acids. Germline V CDR1 and CDR2: LNHDA, SQIVND (reference sequence). J lost 4 bases, V lost 4 bases, and 6 bases had no gene match.